This T cell receptor (beta chain) is drawn from a study of metastatic and nonmetastatic thyroid tumors. All patients reached thyroid surgery having received no treatment beforehand. Trimming took off 8 bases at V and 4 bases at J, with 14 bases between the two ends. The CDR3 runs to 14 residues. CDR1 is MNHEY, CDR2 SMNVEV, per germline (reference sequence). As originally analysed: A papillary thyroid cancer distant-metastasis classifier was built from CDR3 differences across clinicopathological groups. With MiXCR, TCRdb called clones anew from the PCR reads. TCRdb, not the original authors, processed these V and J calls. The sample lists about 11,000 clones, about 37% occurring once. Many counts were recorded for this clone. Other DNA sequences in the same sample also yield this CDR3.

The chain is built from TRBV27 and TRBJ2-2; the D is unclear. The source material was tumor tissue. The TCR sequence derives from a female donor with papillary thyroid cancer or a benign thyroid nodule (not recorded which). Some clones in this sample may be carry-over from other donors' samples. The CDR3: CASYGRISTGELFF. For the CDR3, the DNA is TGTGCCAGCTACGGCAGGATAAGCACCGGGGAGCTGTTTTTT.